The entry below describes one T cell receptor beta chain. PCR amplification relied on 60 Vbeta primers (plus 13 Jbeta primers). Profiling relied on immunoSEQ multiplex PCR, and the TCRdb table lists in-frame clones only, not all of them. The table lists under 200,000 clones, around 81% of them singletons. The data are from a study of cytomegalovirus exposure and HLA in healthy donors. The CDR3 spans 13 residues. The J segment lost 0 bases and the V segment lost 11 bases, leaving 3 bases of the junction unmatched. Germline V gives CDR1 MNHEY, CDR2 SVGAGI. This chain joins TRBV6-5 and TRBJ2-1, with 8 bases matching TRBD2. This receptor was identified in a man aged 35-49 years in good health and CMV-seronegative. Source material: PBMCs. The CDR3 DNA reads TGTGCCTCACGGGAGGGCTCCTACAATGAGCAGTTCTTC. This translates into CASREGSYNEQFF.